This T cell receptor beta chain was identified during a study of T-cell reconstitution after alpha-beta-depleted transplantation in children. During its preparation, the TCRbeta library received unique molecular identifiers. One entry per CDR3 protein results from TCRdb running MiXCR on the PCR reads. The table lists around 240,000 distinct CDR3 sequences, about 9.6% of them singletons. Germline loops: CDR1 LNHDA, CDR2 SQIVND (reference sequence). V lost 5 bases, J lost 1 base, and 12 bases lay in between. The CDR3 covers 15 residues. The sample holds many counts of this clonotype. The chain uses TRBV19 and TRBJ1-5; D ambiguous. The sequence derives from a human donor who donated a stem cell graft to a child with SCID. Source: PBMCs from the stem cell graft donor, taken from the stem cell graft. Here the CDR3 reads CASSGKVGSNQPQHF. CDR3 DNA sequence: TGTGCCAGTAGTGGAAAGGTCGGCAGCAATCAGCCCCAGCATTTT. Full variable domain (remainder filled in from reference TRBV19 and TRBJ1-5): DGGITQSPKYLFRKEGQNVTLSCEQNLNHDAMYWYRQDPGQGLRLIYYSQIVNDFQKGDIAEGYSVSREKKESFPLTVTSAQKNPTAFYLCASSGKVGSNQPQHFGDGTRLSIL.